The clone carrying this T cell receptor (beta chain) has more than one count but fewer than ten. Its antigen remains unknown. Combining a sample-barcoded 5' primer with a J-beta primer mix, a second PCR ran for roughly 7 to 12 cycles. TCRdb passed the 5' RACE reads through MiXCR, listing each CDR3 protein once. This sample has 800,000 or so distinct CDR3 sequences, with less than 60% found just once. The data stem from a study of blood T cells in healthy people across ages. Study-wide findings and caveats: Correlation between TCR beta diversity and naive T cell percentage was strong. CMV status of donors was not determined, possibly confounding expanded clonotype changes.

PBMCs numbering at least 7 million were isolated per sample. The receptor was derived from a man older than 75 in good health. Sequencing was performed on blood.

CDR3 bases: TGTGCCAGCAGCACGTCCGGGACTAGCGGGAGTAGTCGTGAGCAGTTCTTC. Encoded protein: CASSTSGTSGSSREQFF. The chain couples TRBV7-2 to TRBJ2-1; TRBD2 matches at 14 bases. Unmatched junction bases numbered 12, after V lost 5 bases and J lost 9 bases. The V gene's germline CDR1 is SGHTA and CDR2 FQGNSA. This CDR3 is built from 17 residues.